This T cell receptor (beta chain) originates from a study of control samples from healthy donors and cancer patients. CDR3 length: 17 amino acids. Trimming left V 0 bases short and J 0 bases short, with 12 bases between. CDR1 and CDR2 (germline): SGHDN, FVKESK. The protocol was immunoSEQ multiplex PCR, while the TCRdb copy is restricted to in-frame clones and leaves out a portion. Of roughly 25,000 clones in the sample, roughly 91% are singletons; the top ten hold 13%. The source is a man in his forties or fifties with lung cancer. The sample comprised PBMCs. The chain is built from TRBV14 and TRBJ1-3; no clear D. In DNA, the CDR3 is TGTGCCAGCAGCCAAGACGCCGGACCGACCTCTGGAAACACCATATATTTT. Translating it yields CASSQDAGPTSGNTIYF.